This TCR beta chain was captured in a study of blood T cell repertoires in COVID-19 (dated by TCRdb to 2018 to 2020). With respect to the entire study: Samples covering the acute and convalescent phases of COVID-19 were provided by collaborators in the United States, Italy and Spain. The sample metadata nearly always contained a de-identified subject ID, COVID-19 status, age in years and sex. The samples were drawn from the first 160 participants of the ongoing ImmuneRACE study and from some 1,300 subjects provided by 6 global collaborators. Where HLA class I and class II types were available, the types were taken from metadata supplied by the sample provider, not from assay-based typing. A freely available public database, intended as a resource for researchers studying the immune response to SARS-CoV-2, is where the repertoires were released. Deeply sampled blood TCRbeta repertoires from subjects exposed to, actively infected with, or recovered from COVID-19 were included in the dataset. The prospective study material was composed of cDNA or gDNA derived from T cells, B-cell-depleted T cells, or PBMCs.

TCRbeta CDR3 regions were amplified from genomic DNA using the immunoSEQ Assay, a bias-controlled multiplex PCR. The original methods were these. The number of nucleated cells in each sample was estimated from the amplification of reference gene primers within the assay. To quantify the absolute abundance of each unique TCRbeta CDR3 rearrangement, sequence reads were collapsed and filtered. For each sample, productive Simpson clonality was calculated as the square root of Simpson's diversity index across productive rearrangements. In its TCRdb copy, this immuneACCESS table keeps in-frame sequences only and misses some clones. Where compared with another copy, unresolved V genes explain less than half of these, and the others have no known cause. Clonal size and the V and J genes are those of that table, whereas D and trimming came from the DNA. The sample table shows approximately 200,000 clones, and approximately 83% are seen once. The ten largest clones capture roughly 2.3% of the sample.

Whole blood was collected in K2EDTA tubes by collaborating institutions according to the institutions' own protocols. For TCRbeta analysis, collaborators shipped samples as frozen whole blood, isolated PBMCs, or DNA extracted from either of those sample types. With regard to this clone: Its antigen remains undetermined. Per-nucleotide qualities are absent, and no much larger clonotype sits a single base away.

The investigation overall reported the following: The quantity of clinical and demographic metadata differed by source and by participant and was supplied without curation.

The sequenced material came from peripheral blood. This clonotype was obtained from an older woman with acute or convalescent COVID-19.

The nucleotides are TGTGCCAGCAGTTCGGGATATTATAGCAATCAGCCCCAGCATTTT. Its protein reads: CASSSGYYSNQPQHF. The chain was built from TRBV6-5 and TRBJ1-5, with no D gene named confidently. There are 15 amino acids in the CDR3, from cysteine to phenylalanine inclusive. Only the CDR3 portion is preserved as DNA: 45 bases, with reading frame beginning at the first base. The junction carries 10 bases between V and J, which are trimmed by 4 bases and 0 bases respectively. The germline V gene supplies CDR1 MNHEY and CDR2 SVGAGI.